What follows are 31 T cell receptor beta chains derived from one specimen sequenced in a study of T cell responses to AZD1222 COVID-19 vaccine. Sequencing was performed with immunoSEQ multiplex PCR; in TCRdb, only in-frame clones are kept and a portion is missing. The data show 95,000 to 110,000 clones, approximately 89% seen once. Sequencing was performed on peripheral blood, taken on day 0 of AZD1222 vaccination. These receptors were collected from an adult in good health.

The chain uses TRBV28 and TRBJ1-1; 11 bases line up with TRBD1. The germline gives CDR1 MDHEN, CDR2 SYDVKM. The CDR3 covers 16 residues. V trimming: 6 bases; J trimming: 4 bases; junction bases outside the gene matches: 10. CDR3 sequence (DNA): TGTGCCAGCAGCCAGGGACAGGGGGAAAAACGCACTGAAGCTTTCTTT. Protein sequence: CASSQGQGEKRTEAFF.

V usage is TRBV5-8 and J usage is TRBJ1-5; TRBD1 aligns across 7 bases. The CDR3 sequence is 14 residues long. With V trimmed by 1 base and J by 5 bases, 3 bases remained unmatched. CDR1 is SGHTS, CDR2 YDEGEE, per germline. For the CDR3, the DNA is TGTGCCAGCAGCTTGAGTGACAGGGATCAGCCCCAGCATTTT. This sequence encodes CASSLSDRDQPQHF.

J is TRBJ2-4 and V is TRBV6-5, with TRBD1 matching 7 bases. Germline trimming cut 0 bases from V and 7 bases from J; bases unmatched to any gene: 3. The CDR3 runs to 14 residues. Per germline, CDR1 MNHEY and CDR2 SVGAGI. For the CDR3, the DNA is TGTGCCAGCAGTTACTCTCAGGGACAGAACATTCAGTACTTC. Amino acid sequence: CASSYSQGQNIQYF.

CDR3 sequence reads: CASSSATLHEQYF. The CDR3 bases are TGTGCCAGCAGCAGTGCAACATTGCACGAGCAGTACTTC. The chain couples TRBV5-4 to TRBJ2-7; D uncertain. Trimming pared 4 bases from V and 5 bases from J, leaving 13 bases between. The CDR3 spans 13 residues. Germline V gives CDR1 SGHNT, CDR2 YYREEE (reference sequence).

V gene TRBV15 combines with J gene TRBJ1-4, with TRBD1 as a possible D gene (6 bases). Trimming pared 6 bases from V and 8 bases from J, leaving 13 bases between. Germline CDR1 reads LNHNV; CDR2 reads YYDKDF (reference sequence). There are 13 residues in the CDR3. CDR3 nucleotides: TGTGCCACCAGAACTACAGGGTACGAAAAACTGTTTTTT. Its translation is CATRTTGYEKLFF.

The gene calls are TRBV27 and TRBJ2-2; TRBD2 agrees at 15 bases. Trimming took 3 bases from V and 6 from J; bases not matched to a gene: 8. CDR1 is MNHEY, CDR2 SMNVEV, per germline (reference sequence). The length of the CDR3 is 18 residues. CDR3 nucleotide sequence: TGTGCCAGCAGTTTTCCCGGGACTAGCGGGGGGTCTGCCGGGGAGCTGTTTTTT. It translates to CASSFPGTSGGSAGELFF.

The chain combines TRBV24-1 with TRBJ2-2; D unclear. V was clipped by 6 bases and J by 1 base, with 8 bases between them. From germline, CDR1 is KGHDR and CDR2 SFDVKD. This CDR3 spans 14 amino acids. The CDR3 protein is CATSPRWNTGELFF. The CDR3 DNA follows: TGTGCCACCAGTCCTAGGTGGAACACCGGGGAGCTGTTTTTT.

This chain connects TRBV3-1 (or the pseudogene TRBV3-2) to TRBJ2-5; a weak D match, TRBD1 (7 bases). Looked up from germline, CDR1 is LGHDT and CDR2 is YNNKEL (reference sequence). Trimming removed 0 bases from V and 5 bases from J, with 22 bases in between. CDR3 length: 18 residues. CDR3 sequence (DNA): TGTGCCAGCAGCCAAGATTTGGGCGGAGGGGGCCGCAGGGAGACCCAGTACTTC. Translated: CASSQDLGGGGRRETQYF.

The chain has TRBV27 and TRBJ1-2; D unresolved. Deletions cut 6 bases from V and 0 bases from J, with 8 bases between. This CDR3 spans 13 amino acids. In germline, CDR1 is MNHEY, CDR2 SMNVEV (reference sequence). The CDR3 is CASSSQSNYGYTF. The CDR3 nucleotides read TGTGCCAGCAGCTCACAGTCTAACTATGGCTACACCTTC.

The chain carries TRBV5-1 and TRBJ1-2; tentative D call: TRBD1 (5 bases). The CDR3 is 14 amino acids. V lost 0 bases and J 6 bases, leaving 12 bases between the germline ends. CDR1 is SGHRS and CDR2 is YFSETQ in the germline V gene. The CDR3 sequence is CASSLGLGQDGYTF. Here the CDR3 DNA reads TGCGCCAGCAGCTTGGGTCTGGGGCAGGATGGCTACACCTTC.

The rearrangement joins TRBV3-1 (or the pseudogene TRBV3-2) to TRBJ1-2; D gene ambiguous. From germline, CDR1 is LGHDT and CDR2 YNNKEL (reference sequence). The ends were cut back, 2 bases at V and 2 bases at J, with 12 bases in the middle. CDR3 length: 15 residues. The CDR3 sequence: CASSQFQGINYGYTF. The DNA for the CDR3 is TGTGCCAGCAGCCAATTTCAAGGGATCAACTATGGCTACACCTTC.

V gene TRBV5-1 combines with J gene TRBJ2-1, with D uncertain. The CDR3 runs to 15 residues. V lost 1 base to trimming and J lost 3 bases, with 11 bases between them. Germline lookup yields CDR1 SGHRS and CDR2 YFSETQ. The CDR3 DNA sequence: TGCGCCAGCAGCTTGTGGATCCGGAACTACAATGAGCAGTTCTTC. It codes for CASSLWIRNYNEQFF.

The rearrangement uses TRBV19 and TRBJ1-5; 7 bases map to TRBD1. The CDR3 totals 13 residues. The V gene's germline CDR1 is LNHDA and CDR2 SQIVND (reference sequence). J lost 9 bases, V lost 5 bases, and 7 bases had no gene match. The CDR3 loop reads CASSPETGRPQHF. Here the CDR3 DNA reads TGTGCCAGTAGTCCGGAGACAGGGCGGCCCCAGCATTTT.

This sequence joins TRBV19 and TRBJ1-4; the match to TRBD1 covers 7 bases. This CDR3 region has 14 residues. Per germline, CDR1 LNHDA and CDR2 SQIVND (reference sequence). Trimming at V came to 7 bases and at J to 4 bases, leaving 6 bases not matched to a gene. The CDR3: CASTQTGFNEKLFF. For the CDR3, the DNA is TGTGCCAGTACCCAGACAGGGTTTAATGAAAAACTGTTTTTT.

The V and J genes are TRBV9 and TRBJ2-5; 7 bases align to TRBD2. Germline values: CDR1 SGDLS, CDR2 YYNGEE. The V and J ends lost 0 bases and 3 bases, in that order; junction bases with no gene match: 5. The CDR3 covers 15 residues. CDR3 protein: CASSVDNGGEETQYF. As DNA, the CDR3 is TGTGCCAGCAGCGTAGATAATGGGGGGGAAGAGACCCAGTACTTC.

V is TRBV19 and J is TRBJ1-1; TRBD1 agrees at 9 bases. CDR1 and CDR2 from the germline V gene are LNHDA and SQIVND (reference sequence). V dropped 4 bases and J dropped 4; count of bases not matched to a gene: 10. The CDR3 contains 16 residues. CDR3 in amino acids: CASSTTAGQGSTEAFF. Here the CDR3 DNA reads TGTGCCAGTAGTACCACCGCAGGACAGGGGAGCACTGAAGCTTTCTTT.

The chain is built from TRBV7-9 and TRBJ1-4; D perhaps matches TRBD1 (5 bases). Germline lookup yields CDR1 SEHNR and CDR2 FQNEAQ (reference sequence). The CDR3 is 15 amino acids. Trimming pared 5 bases from V and 8 bases from J, leaving 18 bases between. The CDR3 DNA is TGTGCCAGCAGCCCACAGGCCCGATTAGGGGAAAAACTGTTTTTT. It codes for CASSPQARLGEKLFF. The full variable domain, rest sourced from reference TRBV7-9 and TRBJ1-4, is DTGVSQNPRHKITKRGQNVTFRCDPISEHNRLYWYRQTLGQGPEFLTYFQNEAQLEKSRLLSDRFSAERPKGSFSTLEIQRTEQGDSAMYLCASSPQARLGEKLFFGSGTQLSVL.

This chain links TRBV11-2 with TRBJ2-1; the D gene is possibly TRBD2 (7 bases). Between the trimmed V and J ends, which lost 0 bases and 6 bases, there was a span of 15 bases. CDR1 is SGHAT and CDR2 is FQNNGV in the germline V gene. This CDR3 is 16 amino acids long. CDR3: CASSLDVRGGANEQFF. The DNA for the CDR3 is TGTGCCAGCAGCTTAGATGTGCGTGGGGGGGCCAATGAGCAGTTCTTC.

This chain connects TRBV5-6 to TRBJ2-1, with TRBD1 identical over 7 bases. From germline, CDR1 is SGHDT and CDR2 YYEEEE. The CDR3 consists of 11 residues. Trimming took 4 bases from V and 16 from J; bases not matched to a gene: 8. Written as DNA, the CDR3 is TGTGCCAGCAGCCGACAGGGCCTCTTATTCTTC. This gives the protein CASSRQGLLFF.

The chain recombines TRBV19 with TRBJ2-5; D tentatively fits TRBD1 or TRBD2 (6 bases each). Trimming took off 5 bases at V and 3 bases at J, with 16 bases between the two ends. CDR3 size: 15 residues. Germline lookup yields CDR1 LNHDA and CDR2 SQIVND (reference sequence). CDR3 in DNA: TGTGCCAGTAGTTCCGATTGGGGGGCCGAAGAGACCCAGTACTTC. Encoded protein: CASSSDWGAEETQYF. The full variable domain, in which reference TRBV19 and TRBJ2-5 provide the parts outside the CDR3, is DGGITQSPKYLFRKEGQNVTLSCEQNLNHDAMYWYRQDPGQGLRLIYYSQIVNDFQKGDIAEGYSVSREKKESFPLTVTSAQKNPTAFYLCASSSDWGAEETQYFGPGTRLLVL.

The V call is TRBV14, the J call TRBJ1-4, with 7 bases aligning to TRBD1. V was pared by 0 bases and J by 10 bases, with 2 bases of the junction left unmatched. The germline CDR1 and CDR2 sequences are SGHDN and FVKESK. The CDR3 runs 13 residues. Written as DNA, the CDR3 is TGTGCCAGCAGCCAAGATAGGGGGCGAAAACTGTTTTTT. It specifies CASSQDRGRKLFF. Combining the CDR3 with reference TRBV14 and TRBJ1-4 gives the whole variable domain EAGVTQFPSHSVIEKGQTVTLRCDPISGHDNLYWYRRVMGKEIKFLLHFVKESKQDESGMPNNRFLAERTGGTYSTLKVQPAELEDSGVYFCASSQDRGRKLFFGSGTQLSVL.

V gene TRBV19 combines with J gene TRBJ2-1; the D gene is possibly TRBD1 (5 bases). Germline-derived CDR1 and CDR2 are LNHDA and SQIVND (reference sequence). The V and J ends lost 3 bases and 4 bases respectively, with 10 bases between them. The CDR3 is made up of 14 amino acids. The CDR3, as DNA: TGTGCCAGTAGTATCCCGACAGAATACAATGAGCAGTTCTTC. Amino acid sequence: CASSIPTEYNEQFF.

This chain uses TRBV11-3 with TRBJ2-1; D possibly uses TRBD1 or TRBD2 (5 bases each). V gave up 3 bases and J gave up 5 bases, with 11 bases separating them. The CDR3 is 14 amino acids. The germline V gene encodes CDR1 SGHNT and CDR2 YENEEA. For the CDR3, the DNA is TGTGCCAGCAGCTTGGGAGACAGTCACAATGAGCAGTTCTTC. Amino acid sequence: CASSLGDSHNEQFF.

The chain joins TRBV14 to TRBJ2-7; possible D gene TRBD1, 6 bases. Trimming left V 3 bases short and J 2 bases short, with 20 bases between. Germline V lookup: CDR1 SGHDN, CDR2 FVKESK. The CDR3 contains 17 residues. Here the CDR3 reads CASSHILDRSNTYEQYF. The DNA for the CDR3 is TGTGCCAGCAGCCACATACTAGACAGGAGTAACACCTACGAGCAGTACTTC.

This chain connects TRBV12-3 or TRBV12-4 to TRBJ1-2; D is ambiguous. The CDR3 covers 13 residues. The V and J ends lost 3 bases and 3 bases respectively, with 8 bases between them. The CDR3 DNA reads TGTGCCAGCAGTTTCTCGATAGACTATGGCTACACCTTC. Amino acid sequence: CASSFSIDYGYTF.

V gene TRBV12-5 combines with J gene TRBJ1-4; 9 nucleotides agree with TRBD1. The V segment lost 6 bases and the J segment 0 bases; nucleotides outside the gene matches: 14. The germline V gene has CDR1 LGHNT and CDR2 FRNRAP. The CDR3 runs to 19 residues. The CDR3 protein is CASGRLNTGGIATNEKLFF. DNA of the CDR3: TGTGCTAGTGGCCGCCTCAATACAGGGGGCATCGCAACTAATGAAAAACTGTTTTTT.

The chain joins TRBV14 to TRBJ2-7; D call uncertain. The V gene lost 2 bases and the J gene lost 0 bases, with 8 bases spanning the gap. Germline CDR1 SGHDN, CDR2 FVKESK. The CDR3 extends over 14 amino acids. CDR3 protein: CASSQLGPSYEQYF. The DNA of the CDR3 is TGTGCCAGCAGCCAATTGGGTCCCTCCTACGAGCAGTACTTC.

The chain couples TRBV4-2 to TRBJ1-1, with D possibly matching TRBD1 (5 bases). The CDR3 covers 15 residues. V lost 0 bases, J lost 0 bases, and 8 bases lay in between. Germline values: CDR1 LGHNA, CDR2 YNFKEQ. The CDR3 sequence: CASSQDLRVNTEAFF. The CDR3 region has the DNA TGTGCCAGCAGCCAAGATCTCAGGGTGAACACTGAAGCTTTCTTT.

The chain combines TRBV7-2 with TRBJ2-3; no definite D call. Germline V CDR1 and CDR2: SGHTA, FQGNSA. The CDR3 has 12 amino acids. V lost 0 bases and J 5 bases, leaving 3 bases between the germline ends. The CDR3 DNA reads TGTGCCAGCAGCTTAGCCCGAGATACGCAGTATTTT. It specifies CASSLARDTQYF.

Only one count was recorded for this clone. The chain employs TRBV7-8 and TRBJ1-1; the match to TRBD1 covers 8 bases. CDR1 and CDR2 (germline): SGHVS, FQNEAQ. The CDR3 spans 15 residues. Trimming cost V 4 bases and J 1 base; bases outside gene matches: 5. The CDR3 sequence is CASSSTGVGNTEAFF. The DNA of the CDR3 is TGTGCCAGCAGCTCGACAGGGGTAGGGAACACTGAAGCTTTCTTT.

The V and J genes are TRBV25-1 and TRBJ2-5; the D gene is possibly TRBD1 (5 bases). Looked up from germline, CDR1 is MGHDK and CDR2 is SYGVNS. V was trimmed by 6 bases and J by 3 bases, leaving 14 bases between them. The CDR3 runs to 14 residues. The CDR3 nucleotides are TGTGCCAGCAGCACCCCAGGACACGAAGAGACCCAGTACTTC. Protein: CASSTPGHEETQYF.